This T cell receptor (beta chain) derives from a study of post-analysis software for immune sequencing data. As for the study in general: Several disease courses (relapsing-remitting, secondary progressive and progressive-relapsing) of multiple sclerosis were included. General study findings and limits: Pronounced co-clustering by F measure was evident among identically batched samples. TRBV segments more frequent in patients than in controls numbered five and included TRBV5-6, TRBV5-1 and TRBV20-1. Normalized Chao1 diversity was significantly lower in multiple sclerosis patients than in controls.

The germline V gene has CDR1 SGHTA and CDR2 FQGTGA. The CDR3 is made up of 14 amino acids. The V and J ends lost 3 bases and 6 bases respectively, with 12 bases between them. Unique molecular identifiers had been added to the TCR beta cDNA libraries. The authors obtained 500,000 or so cDNA molecules from approximately 1 to 10 million T cells. One entry per CDR3 protein results from TCRdb running MiXCR on the PCR reads. The sample holds more than 500,000 distinct CDR3 sequences, around 31% seen once. This clonotype was seen repeatedly, ten times or more. Its cognate antigen is unknown. The chain combines TRBV7-3 with TRBJ2-1; weak D call: TRBD2 (7 bases). This receptor was taken from a girl aged 2-17 years with multiple sclerosis. Sequenced material: blood. The CDR3 loop is CASSLGGGPNEQFF. CDR3 bases: TGTGCCAGCAGCTTGGGCGGGGGCCCCAATGAGCAGTTCTTC.